These 26 T cell receptor beta chains came from one sample sequenced in a study of blood T cell repertoires in COVID-19. Sequenced by immunoSEQ multiplex PCR; TCRdb stores in-frame clones only, minus some. The table shows 300,000 to 450,000 clones, with about 89% occurring only once. Input material: peripheral blood. These receptors came from a woman aged 25 to 45 with COVID-19, enrolled during active disease.

The CDR3: CASTLGPGLDQETQYF. The CDR3, as DNA: TGTGCCAGCACCCTTGGTCCAGGACTCGACCAAGAGACCCAGTACTTC. The gene calls are TRBV7-9 and TRBJ2-5; a possible D gene is TRBD2 (5 bases). Germline V CDR1 and CDR2: SEHNR, FQNEAQ (reference sequence). V was shortened by 7 bases and J by 0 bases, with 18 bases between the two germline ends. This CDR3 has 16 residues.

J is TRBJ2-7 and V is TRBV27; TRBD1 matches 8 bases. The V segment lost 6 bases and the J segment 7 bases; nucleotides outside the gene matches: 14. CDR1 MNHEY and CDR2 SMNVEV come from the germline V gene (reference sequence). CDR3 length: 15 residues. The CDR3 nucleotides are TGTGCCAGCAGGAGGGACAGGTCCTCCTCGGGGGAGCAGTACTTC. Its protein is CASRRDRSSSGEQYF.

The chain uses TRBV14 and TRBJ2-3; 7 positions match TRBD1. This CDR3 region has 15 residues. Trimming removed 3 bases from V and 1 base from J; junction bases left unmatched: 4. Germline CDR1 SGHDN, CDR2 FVKESK. CDR3 sequence: CASSQQTGRTDTQYF. DNA for the CDR3: TGTGCCAGCAGCCAGCAGACAGGGCGCACAGATACGCAGTATTTT.

There are many counts of this clone. V usage is TRBV27 and J usage is TRBJ2-7; 8 bases match TRBD1. CDR1 is MNHEY, CDR2 SMNVEV, per germline (reference sequence). Trimming at V came to 5 bases and at J to 6 bases, leaving 12 bases not matched to a gene. This CDR3 has 15 amino acids. The CDR3 is CASSPDFGQGREQYF. The CDR3 DNA follows: TGTGCCAGCAGTCCGGATTTCGGACAGGGTCGCGAGCAGTACTTC.

This chain joins TRBV10-1 and TRBJ2-7; D possibly corresponds to TRBD2 (6 bases). Germline V gene lookup returns CDR1 WNHNN and CDR2 SYGVQD (reference sequence). This CDR3 contains 13 residues. Trimming took off 6 bases at V and 2 bases at J, with 11 bases between the two ends. The DNA for the CDR3 is TGCGCCAGCAGCCGGGACTCCACCTACGAGCAGTACTTC. It codes for CASSRDSTYEQYF.

This clone was seen only once. The chain carries TRBV19 and TRBJ2-2, with D unresolved. Germline loops: CDR1 LNHDA, CDR2 SQIVND (reference sequence). This CDR3 region has 12 residues. The V end was cut by 1 base, the J end by 6 bases, with 3 bases between. CDR3 sequence: CASSIGPGELFF. The CDR3 DNA sequence: TGTGCCAGTAGTATAGGGCCCGGGGAGCTGTTTTTT.

The rearrangement joins TRBV5-1 to TRBJ2-5; D not resolved. The CDR3 covers 14 residues. Per germline, CDR1 SGHRS and CDR2 YFSETQ. The V and J ends lost 1 base and 4 bases respectively, with 11 bases between them. CDR3 residues: CASSLRGGSETQYF. The DNA for the CDR3 is TGCGCCAGCAGCTTGCGCGGTGGATCAGAGACCCAGTACTTC.

A note on this clone: Within the sample, other DNA sequences also encode this same CDR3. The V and J genes are TRBV28 and TRBJ1-2; D is uncertain. CDR3 length equals 11 residues. The V gene lost 7 bases and the J gene lost 5 bases, with 8 bases spanning the gap. CDR1 MDHEN and CDR2 SYDVKM come from the germline V gene. The CDR3 DNA sequence: TGTGCCAGCACGAGCAGGTATGGCTACACCTTC. This encodes CASTSRYGYTF.

CDR3 sequence (DNA): TGTGCCAGCAGCTTGGAACTCCACGAGCAGTACTTC. This encodes CASSLELHEQYF. The chain has TRBV5-5 and TRBJ2-7; D gene ambiguous. V lost 0 bases and J lost 5, with 6 bases in between. Germline V CDR1 and CDR2: SGHKS, YYEKEE (reference sequence). CDR3 length equals 12 residues.

The V gene is TRBV23-1, the J gene TRBJ2-1, with 10 positions matching TRBD2. TRBV23-1 counts as an open reading frame of uncertain function. The V segment lost 2 bases and the J segment 7 bases; nucleotides outside the gene matches: 14. CDR3 size: 18 residues. DNA of the CDR3: TGCGCCAGCAGTCAACGAGCCGTACTAGCGGGAAGAATGAATGAGCAGTTCTTC. Translating gives CASSQRAVLAGRMNEQFF.

V gene TRBV7-9 combines with J gene TRBJ2-6; 10 positions match TRBD1. Germline CDR1 reads SEHNR; CDR2 reads FQNEAQ (reference sequence). The CDR3 is made up of 19 amino acids. V was pared by 4 bases and J by 3 bases, with 12 bases of the junction left unmatched. The CDR3 DNA reads TGTGCCAGCAGCTCCGTATGGGACAGGGGCCTTGTTGGGGCCAACGTCCTGACTTTC. Residues: CASSSVWDRGLVGANVLTF.

This clone appeared a single time. The chain carries TRBV3-1 (or the pseudogene TRBV3-2) and TRBJ2-5; possible D gene TRBD1, 5 bases. The CDR3 sequence is 14 residues long. V dropped 3 bases and J dropped 6 bases, with 14 bases sitting between them. CDR1 and CDR2 (germline): LGHDT, YNNKEL (reference sequence). CDR3 sequence (DNA): TGTGCCAGCAGCCAGTGTGCAAAGGACAAGACCCAGTACTTC. This codes for CASSQCAKDKTQYF.

The V gene is TRBV7-2, the J gene TRBJ1-2; D remains ambiguous. V was cut by 0 bases and J by 3 bases, with 17 bases left in between. The germline gives CDR1 SGHTA, CDR2 FQGNSA. This CDR3 has 17 residues. The CDR3 protein is CASSLASRRDTDYGYTF. The CDR3 bases are TGTGCCAGCAGCTTAGCCTCCCGGCGGGATACCGACTATGGCTACACCTTC.

The CDR3 sequence: CASSSFSRDTQYF. The DNA for the CDR3 is TGCGCCAGCAGCTCCTTTTCACGGGATACGCAGTATTTT. The chain employs TRBV5-1 and TRBJ2-3; D gene unclear. Germline CDR1 and CDR2: SGHRS and YFSETQ. The CDR3 runs to 13 residues. V dropped 3 bases and J dropped 6 bases, with 11 bases sitting between them.

This chain joins TRBV27 and TRBJ1-1; D possibly corresponds to TRBD1 (6 bases). Germline CDR1 and CDR2: MNHEY and SMNVEV (reference sequence). CDR3 length: 13 amino acids. The V and J ends lost 5 bases and 2 bases respectively, with 9 bases between them. CDR3 region: CASSGQPNTEAFF. The CDR3 DNA reads TGTGCCAGCAGTGGACAGCCTAACACTGAAGCTTTCTTT.

The chain has TRBV11-2 and TRBJ1-4, with D possibly being TRBD1 (5 bases). The CDR3 contains 16 residues. Trimming took off 5 bases at V and 8 bases at J, with 21 bases between the two ends. Germline lookup yields CDR1 SGHAT and CDR2 FQNNGV. As DNA, the CDR3 is TGTGCCAGCAGCCATTCTACTGGGGGGACTAGGGAAAAACTGTTTTTT. It is translated as CASSHSTGGTREKLFF.

The chain combines TRBV5-4 with TRBJ2-1, with 13 bases fitting TRBD2. V gave up 3 bases and J gave up 1 base; unmatched junction bases: 7. Germline assignment: CDR1 SGHNT and CDR2 YYREEE (reference sequence). This CDR3 region has 18 residues. CDR3 protein: CASSWGGLAGVSYNEQFF. The CDR3 region has the DNA TGTGCCAGCAGCTGGGGAGGACTAGCGGGAGTATCCTACAATGAGCAGTTCTTC.

The chain joins TRBV2 to TRBJ2-7, with TRBD2 matching over 15 bases. V lost 2 bases and J lost 6; bases outside the gene matches: 2. The CDR3 contains 15 residues. Looked up from germline, CDR1 is SNHLY and CDR2 is FYNNEI. The CDR3 loop reads CASSERGLAGGEQYF. The CDR3 region has the DNA TGTGCCAGCAGTGAAAGGGGACTAGCGGGAGGCGAGCAGTACTTC.

The chain has TRBV6-5 and TRBJ2-5; TRBD1 is a possible D gene (6 bases). Trimming took off 7 bases at V and 1 base at J, with 13 bases between the two ends. The CDR3 loop spans 14 amino acids. Germline assignment: CDR1 MNHEY and CDR2 SVGAGI. Written as DNA, the CDR3 is TGTGCCAGCAACGGGTGGGGGCTCCAAGAGACCCAGTACTTC. It translates to CASNGWGLQETQYF.

The J gene is TRBJ2-7, the V gene TRBV27; perhaps TRBD1 as D (6 bases). This CDR3 region has 15 residues. V was clipped by 6 bases and J by 2 bases, with 17 bases between them. CDR1 is MNHEY, CDR2 SMNVEV, per germline (reference sequence). The CDR3 spells CASSQRQVTTYEQYF. The CDR3 nucleotides read TGTGCCAGCAGCCAAAGACAGGTAACCACCTACGAGCAGTACTTC.

This clone was observed once. DNA for the CDR3: TGTGCCAGCAGCGGGGATAGCGGGGGAGAGCAGTACTTC. This gives the protein CASSGDSGGEQYF. This sequence joins TRBV7-2 and TRBJ2-7, with TRBD2 identical over 9 bases. J lost 7 bases, V lost 5 bases, and 6 bases had no gene match. This CDR3 spans 13 amino acids. In germline, CDR1 is SGHTA, CDR2 FQGNSA.

A single count supports this clone. The sample contains more than one DNA sequence encoding this CDR3. This chain links TRBV28 with TRBJ2-5, with a possible D match to TRBD2 (6 bases). The V end was cut by 6 bases, the J end by 1 base, with 12 bases between. CDR3 size: 14 residues. Germline CDR1 reads MDHEN; CDR2 reads SYDVKM. CDR3 sequence: CASSPYSGQETQYF. The CDR3, as DNA: TGTGCCAGCAGCCCATATAGCGGCCAAGAGACCCAGTACTTC.

The sample holds a few counts of this clone. The J gene is TRBJ1-1, the V gene TRBV19; D possibly corresponds to TRBD1 (5 bases). The germline V gene has CDR1 LNHDA and CDR2 SQIVND (reference sequence). CDR3 size: 16 residues. V gave up 7 bases and J gave up 4 bases, with 22 bases separating them. The CDR3 sequence: CASTPPSGVGGTEAFF. CDR3 DNA sequence: TGTGCCAGTACTCCCCCCAGCGGCGTCGGGGGCACTGAAGCTTTCTTT.

The CDR3 loop reads CASSLPGLAGNEQFF. Here the CDR3 DNA reads TGTGCCAGCAGCTTACCCGGACTAGCGGGTAATGAGCAGTTCTTC. V gene TRBV7-9 combines with J gene TRBJ2-1, with 11 bases matching TRBD2. Germline loops: CDR1 SEHNR, CDR2 FQNEAQ (reference sequence). The CDR3 loop spans 15 amino acids. V shed 2 bases, J shed 7 bases, and the junction held 4 bases outside the gene matches.

The V gene is TRBV4-2, the J gene TRBJ2-3; TRBD1 matches 7 bases. This CDR3 contains 15 residues. Per the germline V gene, CDR1 is LGHNA and CDR2 is YNFKEQ. After removal of 1 base from V and 5 bases from J, the junction contained 6 bases not matched to a gene. CDR3 nucleotide sequence: TGTGCCAGCAGCCAAGTAGAGACAGGGCGAGATACGCAGTATTTT. This encodes CASSQVETGRDTQYF.

The chain links TRBV9 to TRBJ1-2; D might be TRBD1 (6 bases). V was trimmed by 3 bases and J by 8 bases, leaving 20 bases between them. Germline loops: CDR1 SGDLS, CDR2 YYNGEE. The CDR3 extends over 15 amino acids. In DNA, the CDR3 is TGTGCCAGCAGCGCCGCGCCCAGGGGATTACGGGGCTACACCTTC. It encodes CASSAAPRGLRGYTF.